These T cell receptor beta chains were read from a single sample in a study of T-cell reconstitution after alpha-beta-depleted transplantation in children. TCRdb processed the PCR reads anew with MiXCR; each CDR3 protein has one entry. The table shows over 400,000 distinct CDR3 sequences, with around 12% occurring only once. Material: PBMCs from the stem cell graft donor, obtained from the stem cell graft. The receptors were gathered from a human donor who donated a stem cell graft to a child with combined immunodeficiency. CDR3s include the opening cysteine and the closing phenylalanine or tryptophan. D genes are given only for firm matches. Only some rows state a clone size, as once, few, many or a class for expanded clones.

CDR3 DNA: TGTGCCAGCAGTCCGAGGAGAATGAACACTGAAGCTTTCTTT
CDR3 protein: CASSPRRMNTEAFF
D gene: NA
J gene: TRBJ1-1
clone size: many
V gene: TRBV12-3/TRBV12-4

CDR3 DNA: TGTGCCAGCAGCCCTCAGGAAAATTCACCCCTCCACTTT
CDR3 protein: CASSPQENSPLHF
D gene: NA
J gene: TRBJ1-6
clone size: few
V gene: TRBV2

CDR3 DNA: TGCAGTGCTGTTAAGGGGGCCGGTTGGGTCACTGAAGCTTTCTTT
CDR3 protein: CSAVKGAGWVTEAFF
D gene: TRBD1
J gene: TRBJ1-1
clone size: many
V gene: TRBV20-1

CDR3 DNA: TGTGCCAGCAGAAGGTGGTCCAATCAGCCCCAGCATTTT
CDR3 protein: CASRRWSNQPQHF
D gene: NA
J gene: TRBJ1-5
clone size: NA
V gene: TRBV2

CDR3 DNA: TGCGCCAGCAGCTTGGCCCTCGGATTTTTCGACGAGCAGTACTTC
CDR3 protein: CASSLALGFFDEQYF
D gene: NA
J gene: TRBJ2-7
clone size: NA
V gene: TRBV5-1

CDR3 DNA: TGTGCCAGCAGTGAGCTAGGGTCCCCGACCGGGGAGCTGTTTTTT
CDR3 protein: CASSELGSPTGELFF
D gene: NA
J gene: TRBJ2-2
clone size: NA
V gene: TRBV2

CDR3 DNA: TGCGCCAGCAGCTCGTTGACTAGCGGCACAGATACGCAGTATTTT
CDR3 protein: CASSSLTSGTDTQYF
D gene: TRBD2
J gene: TRBJ2-3
clone size: many
V gene: TRBV5-1

CDR3 DNA: TGCGCCAGCAGCCAAGATTGGCGGGGGAGCACAGATACGCAGTATTTT
CDR3 protein: CASSQDWRGSTDTQYF
D gene: TRBD2
J gene: TRBJ2-3
clone size: few
V gene: TRBV4-3

CDR3 DNA: TGTGCCTGGAGGCGGGGCCGCCCCGGGGAGCAGTACTTC
CDR3 protein: CAWRRGRPGEQYF
D gene: NA
J gene: TRBJ2-7
clone size: few
V gene: TRBV30

CDR3 DNA: TGCGCCAGCAGCTTCACCGGGGCTGAAGAGACCCAGTACTTC
CDR3 protein: CASSFTGAEETQYF
D gene: NA
J gene: TRBJ2-5
clone size: few
V gene: TRBV5-1

CDR3 DNA: TGTGCCAGCAGCCCCCTGGGTAGCGGGTCCTACGAGCAGTACTTC
CDR3 protein: CASSPLGSGSYEQYF
D gene: TRBD2
J gene: TRBJ2-7
clone size: NA
V gene: TRBV7-2

CDR3 DNA: TGCAGCGCCCTCTATGGGGCAGATACGCAGTATTTT
CDR3 protein: CSALYGADTQYF
D gene: NA
J gene: TRBJ2-3
clone size: few
V gene: TRBV20-1

CDR3 DNA: TGTGCCAGCAGATTACAGGGAGGGGGGTACAATGAGCAGTTCTTC
CDR3 protein: CASRLQGGGYNEQFF
D gene: NA
J gene: TRBJ2-1
clone size: NA
V gene: TRBV6-2/TRBV6-3

CDR3 DNA: TGTGCCACCAGTGCTAGATCTGGGGCCAACGTCCTGACTTTC
CDR3 protein: CATSARSGANVLTF
D gene: NA
J gene: TRBJ2-6
clone size: few
V gene: TRBV24-1

CDR3 DNA: TGCGCCAGCAGCCAAGCCGGGAATACCTACAATGAGCAGTTCTTC
CDR3 protein: CASSQAGNTYNEQFF
D gene: NA
J gene: TRBJ2-1
clone size: once
V gene: TRBV4-3

CDR3 DNA: TGCAGTGCTAGAGTTCGGCGGGGGGCTCTGTACAATGAGCAGTTCTTC
CDR3 protein: CSARVRRGALYNEQFF
D gene: TRBD2
J gene: TRBJ2-1
clone size: few
V gene: TRBV20-1

CDR3 DNA: TGTGCCAGCAGCAAAGGTGGGGTCGACAGTAATGAGCAGTTCTTC
CDR3 protein: CASSKGGVDSNEQFF
D gene: NA
J gene: TRBJ2-1
clone size: few
V gene: TRBV21-1

CDR3 DNA: TGTGCCAGCAGCTCAGGACCGCCCACGGACACCGGGGAGCTGTTTTTT
CDR3 protein: CASSSGPPTDTGELFF
D gene: NA
J gene: TRBJ2-2
clone size: NA
V gene: TRBV7-6

CDR3 DNA: TGTGCCAGCAGTTTAACGCCGGGACTAGCGGGAGAGACCTACGAGCAGTACTTC
CDR3 protein: CASSLTPGLAGETYEQYF
D gene: TRBD2
J gene: TRBJ2-7
clone size: NA
V gene: TRBV27

CDR3 DNA: TGTGCCAGCAGTCCTAGGAGTATGAACACTGAAGCTTTCTTT
CDR3 protein: CASSPRSMNTEAFF
D gene: NA
J gene: TRBJ1-1
clone size: many
V gene: TRBV12-3/TRBV12-4

CDR3 DNA: TGTGCCAGCAGTGAATTTTTCCTGGATAACACCATATATTTT
CDR3 protein: CASSEFFLDNTIYF
D gene: NA
J gene: TRBJ1-3
clone size: few
V gene: TRBV25-1

CDR3 DNA: TGTGCCAGCAGGGAACAGGGTGGCGATCAGCCCCAGCATTTT
CDR3 protein: CASREQGGDQPQHF
D gene: NA
J gene: TRBJ1-5
clone size: NA
V gene: TRBV6-1

CDR3 DNA: TGTGCCAGCAGTGGGATGCCGAGACAGGGCTCCACCCTCCACTTT
CDR3 protein: CASSGMPRQGSTLHF
D gene: TRBD1
J gene: TRBJ1-6
clone size: few
V gene: TRBV25-1

CDR3 DNA: TGTGCCAGCAGCTTAGCGTCGGGGGGAGATACGCAGTATTTT
CDR3 protein: CASSLASGGDTQYF
D gene: TRBD2
J gene: TRBJ2-3
clone size: NA
V gene: TRBV11-1

CDR3 DNA: TGTGCCAGCAGTCCAACCAGACGCAGCGCAAATCAGCCCCAGCATTTT
CDR3 protein: CASSPTRRSANQPQHF
D gene: NA
J gene: TRBJ1-5
clone size: few
V gene: TRBV27

CDR3 DNA: TGTGCCAGCAGCTTGATTTCGGCCAAGACCCCGGGCCACCACGAGCAGTACTTC
CDR3 protein: CASSLISAKTPGHHEQYF
D gene: NA
J gene: TRBJ2-7
clone size: NA
V gene: TRBV5-5

CDR3 DNA: TGTGCCAGCAGCTTTCCATTGCCAGACAGGGTCACTAACTATGGCTACACCTTC
CDR3 protein: CASSFPLPDRVTNYGYTF
D gene: TRBD1
J gene: TRBJ1-2
clone size: few
V gene: TRBV11-2

CDR3 DNA: TGTGCCAGCAGCCAAATCAGGGGGTACTACGAGCAGTACTTC
CDR3 protein: CASSQIRGYYEQYF
D gene: TRBD1
J gene: TRBJ2-7
clone size: NA
V gene: TRBV3-1

CDR3 DNA: TGTGCCTGGAGTGAAGACAGGAGGAACCCTGAGCAGTTCTTC
CDR3 protein: CAWSEDRRNPEQFF
D gene: NA
J gene: TRBJ2-1
clone size: NA
V gene: TRBV30

CDR3 DNA: TGCGCCAGCGGCCCTAGCGGGCGCTACAATGAGCAGTTCTTC
CDR3 protein: CASGPSGRYNEQFF
D gene: TRBD2
J gene: TRBJ2-1
clone size: few
V gene: TRBV5-1

CDR3 DNA: TGTGCCAGCAGTCTATATAACAGACAAGTCACCGGGGAGCTGTTTTTT
CDR3 protein: CASSLYNRQVTGELFF
D gene: NA
J gene: TRBJ2-2
clone size: NA
V gene: TRBV27

CDR3 DNA: TGTGCCAGCAGCTTAGGAGGGACGGAGTACGAGCAGTACTTC
CDR3 protein: CASSLGGTEYEQYF
D gene: NA
J gene: TRBJ2-7
clone size: few
V gene: TRBV7-2

CDR3 DNA: TGTGCCAGCACGAGACCGGGACAGGGGTACGAGCAGTACTTC
CDR3 protein: CASTRPGQGYEQYF
D gene: TRBD1
J gene: TRBJ2-7
clone size: many
V gene: TRBV7-2

CDR3 DNA: TGCAGTGCTAGTAGGGGCAGTACCATCTACGAGCAGTACTTC
CDR3 protein: CSASRGSTIYEQYF
D gene: NA
J gene: TRBJ2-7
clone size: NA
V gene: TRBV20-1

CDR3 DNA: TGTGCCAGCAGTTACGGGCGGGGCAATCAGCCCCAGCATTTT
CDR3 protein: CASSYGRGNQPQHF
D gene: NA
J gene: TRBJ1-5
clone size: NA
V gene: TRBV12-3/TRBV12-4

CDR3 DNA: TGTGCCACCACTTCGGAGGTAGCTGGAAACACCATATATTTT
CDR3 protein: CATTSEVAGNTIYF
D gene: NA
J gene: TRBJ1-3
clone size: many
V gene: TRBV12-3/TRBV12-4

CDR3 DNA: TGTGCCAGCAGTGCCGAGGGGACAGGGTTACGCTACGAGCAGTACTTC
CDR3 protein: CASSAEGTGLRYEQYF
D gene: TRBD1
J gene: TRBJ2-7
clone size: few
V gene: TRBV12-3/TRBV12-4

CDR3 DNA: TGTGCCAGCAGCTCGTTAGGGACTAGCGAAATTAATGAGCAGTTCTTC
CDR3 protein: CASSSLGTSEINEQFF
D gene: TRBD2
J gene: TRBJ2-1
clone size: few
V gene: TRBV7-7

CDR3 DNA: TGTGCCAGCACCATTAGGGCAGTGCGTGGAAACACCATATATTTT
CDR3 protein: CASTIRAVRGNTIYF
D gene: NA
J gene: TRBJ1-3
clone size: few
V gene: TRBV28

CDR3 DNA: TGTGCCAGCTCGCCTGATCGAGGGACAGACCTTCCCTCTGGGGCCAACGTCCTGACTTTC
CDR3 protein: CASSPDRGTDLPSGANVLTF
D gene: TRBD1
J gene: TRBJ2-6
clone size: NA
V gene: TRBV18

CDR3 DNA: TGTGCCAGCAGCTTGGCCGGGGGCCAGGGCTCCTACAATGAGCAGTTCTTC
CDR3 protein: CASSLAGGQGSYNEQFF
D gene: NA
J gene: TRBJ2-1
clone size: few
V gene: TRBV7-8

CDR3 DNA: TGCAGCGTTGAATTCGCTGGGCCCGGGGAGCTGTTTTTT
CDR3 protein: CSVEFAGPGELFF
D gene: NA
J gene: TRBJ2-2
clone size: many
V gene: TRBV29-1

CDR3 DNA: TGCGCCAGCAGCCAAGATGGAGTAGTAACCTCCGAGCAGTACTTC
CDR3 protein: CASSQDGVVTSEQYF
D gene: NA
J gene: TRBJ2-7
clone size: few
V gene: TRBV4-3

CDR3 DNA: TGTGCCAGCAGCTTGCCGGCAGGGTCCCACGAGCAGTACTTC
CDR3 protein: CASSLPAGSHEQYF
D gene: NA
J gene: TRBJ2-7
clone size: NA
V gene: TRBV5-5